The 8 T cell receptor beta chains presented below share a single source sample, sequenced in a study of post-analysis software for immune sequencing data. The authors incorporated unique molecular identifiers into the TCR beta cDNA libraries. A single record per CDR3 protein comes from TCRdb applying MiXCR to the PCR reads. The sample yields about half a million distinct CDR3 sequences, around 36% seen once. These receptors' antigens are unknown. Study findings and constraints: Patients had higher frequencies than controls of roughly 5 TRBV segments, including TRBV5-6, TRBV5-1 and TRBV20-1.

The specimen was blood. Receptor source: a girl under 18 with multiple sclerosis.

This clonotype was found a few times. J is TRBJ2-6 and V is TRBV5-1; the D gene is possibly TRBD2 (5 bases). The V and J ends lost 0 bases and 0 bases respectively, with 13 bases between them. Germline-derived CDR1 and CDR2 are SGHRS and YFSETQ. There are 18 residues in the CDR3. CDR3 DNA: TGCGCCAGCAGCTTGGATTTTTCGGGGAGCTCTGGGGCCAACGTCCTGACTTTC. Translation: CASSLDFSGSSGANVLTF.

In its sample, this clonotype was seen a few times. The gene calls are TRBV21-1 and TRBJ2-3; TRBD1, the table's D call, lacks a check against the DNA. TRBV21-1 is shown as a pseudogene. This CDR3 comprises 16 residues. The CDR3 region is CASKTEPDTHPDTQYF. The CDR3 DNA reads TGTGCCAGCAAGACAGAACCCGACACCCACCCCGATACGCAGTATTTT.

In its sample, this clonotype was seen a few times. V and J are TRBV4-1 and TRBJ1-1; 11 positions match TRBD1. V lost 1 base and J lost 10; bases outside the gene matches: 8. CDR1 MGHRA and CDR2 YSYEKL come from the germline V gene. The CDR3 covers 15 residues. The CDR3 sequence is CASSQAGQGAIAAFF. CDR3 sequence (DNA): TGCGCCAGCAGCCAAGCCGGACAGGGGGCAATTGCAGCTTTCTTT.

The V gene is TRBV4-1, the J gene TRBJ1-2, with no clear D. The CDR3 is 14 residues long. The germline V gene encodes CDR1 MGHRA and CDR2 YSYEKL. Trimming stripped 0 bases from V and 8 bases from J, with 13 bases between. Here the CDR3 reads CASSQDSKRPGYTF. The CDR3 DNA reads TGCGCCAGCAGCCAAGATTCAAAAAGACCAGGCTACACCTTC.

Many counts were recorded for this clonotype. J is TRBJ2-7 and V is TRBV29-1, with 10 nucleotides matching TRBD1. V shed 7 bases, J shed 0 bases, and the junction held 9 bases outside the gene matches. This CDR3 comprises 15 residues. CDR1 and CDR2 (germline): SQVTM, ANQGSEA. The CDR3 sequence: CSANGGQGFSYEQYF. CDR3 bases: TGCAGCGCCAATGGGGGACAGGGGTTCTCCTACGAGCAGTACTTC.

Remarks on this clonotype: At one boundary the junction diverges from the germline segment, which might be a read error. CDR3 DNA sequence: TGTGCCAGCAGCTTCCGGACAGGGAATGAAAAACGGTTTTTT. Amino acid sequence: CASSFRTGNEKRFF. The chain joins TRBV7-9 to TRBJ1-4, with TRBD1 identical over 8 bases. CDR1 SEHNR and CDR2 FQNEAQ come from the germline V gene (reference sequence). The CDR3 consists of 14 residues.

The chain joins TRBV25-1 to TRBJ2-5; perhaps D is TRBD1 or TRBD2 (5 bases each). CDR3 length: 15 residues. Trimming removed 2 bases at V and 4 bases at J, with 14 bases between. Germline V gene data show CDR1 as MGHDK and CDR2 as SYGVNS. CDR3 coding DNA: TGTGCCAGCAGTGAACAGGGCATAGGAGGAGAGACCCAGTACTTC. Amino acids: CASSEQGIGGETQYF.

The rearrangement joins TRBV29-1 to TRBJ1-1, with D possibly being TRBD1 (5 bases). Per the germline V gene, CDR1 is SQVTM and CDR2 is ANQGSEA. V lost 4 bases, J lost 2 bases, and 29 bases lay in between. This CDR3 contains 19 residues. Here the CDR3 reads CSVGYRPSRWGSTNTEAFF. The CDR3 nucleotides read TGCAGCGTTGGGTACCGACCATCTAGATGGGGGAGTACTAACACTGAAGCTTTCTTT.